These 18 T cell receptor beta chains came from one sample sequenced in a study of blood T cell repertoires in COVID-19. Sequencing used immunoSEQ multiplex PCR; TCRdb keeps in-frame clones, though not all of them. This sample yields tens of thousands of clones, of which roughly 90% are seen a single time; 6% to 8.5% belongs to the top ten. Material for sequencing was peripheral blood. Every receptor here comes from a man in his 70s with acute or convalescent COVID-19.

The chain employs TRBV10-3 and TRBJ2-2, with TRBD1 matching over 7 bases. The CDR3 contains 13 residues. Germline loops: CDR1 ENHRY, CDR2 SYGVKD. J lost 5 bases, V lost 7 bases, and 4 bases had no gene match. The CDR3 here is CAITPTGTGELFF. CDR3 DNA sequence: TGTGCCATCACCCCGACAGGGACCGGGGAGCTGTTTTTT.

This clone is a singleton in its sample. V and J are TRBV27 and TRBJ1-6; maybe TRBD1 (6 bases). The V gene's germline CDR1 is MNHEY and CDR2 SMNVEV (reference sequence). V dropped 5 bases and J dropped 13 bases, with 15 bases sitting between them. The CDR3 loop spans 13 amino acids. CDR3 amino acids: CASSLGAFGPLHF. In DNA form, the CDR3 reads TGTGCCAGCAGTCTGGGGGCCTTCGGGCCCCTCCACTTT.

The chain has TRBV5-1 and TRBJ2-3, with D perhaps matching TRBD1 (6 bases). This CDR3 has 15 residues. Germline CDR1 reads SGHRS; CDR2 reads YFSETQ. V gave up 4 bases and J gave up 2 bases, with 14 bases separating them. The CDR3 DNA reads TGCGCCAGCAGCGGGGGCAGGGGAAACACAGATACGCAGTATTTT. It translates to CASSGGRGNTDTQYF.

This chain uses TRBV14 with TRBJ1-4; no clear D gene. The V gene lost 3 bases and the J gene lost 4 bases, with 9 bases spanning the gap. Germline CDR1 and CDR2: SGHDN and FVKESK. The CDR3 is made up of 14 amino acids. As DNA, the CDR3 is TGTGCCAGCAGCCAGGGAGCTTATAATGAAAAACTGTTTTTT. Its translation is CASSQGAYNEKLFF. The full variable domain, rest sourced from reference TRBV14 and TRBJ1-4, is EAGVTQFPSHSVIEKGQTVTLRCDPISGHDNLYWYRRVMGKEIKFLLHFVKESKQDESGMPNNRFLAERTGGTYSTLKVQPAELEDSGVYFCASSQGAYNEKLFFGSGTQLSVL.

CDR3 residues: CASSVPGQFLPGELFF. CDR3 bases: TGTGCCAGCAGTGTGCCGGGACAGTTCCTTCCCGGGGAGCTGTTTTTT. The chain recombines TRBV6-6 with TRBJ2-2; 7 nucleotides line up with TRBD1. The CDR3 runs 16 residues. J lost 6 bases, V lost 5 bases, and 12 bases had no gene match. From germline, CDR1 is MNHNY and CDR2 SVGAGI (reference sequence).

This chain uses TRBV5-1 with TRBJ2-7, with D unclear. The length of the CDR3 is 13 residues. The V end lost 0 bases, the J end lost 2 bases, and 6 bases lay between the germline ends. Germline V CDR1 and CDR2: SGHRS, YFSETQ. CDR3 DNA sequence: TGCGCCAGCAGCTTGGGCAGTACCTACGAGCAGTACTTC. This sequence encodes CASSLGSTYEQYF.

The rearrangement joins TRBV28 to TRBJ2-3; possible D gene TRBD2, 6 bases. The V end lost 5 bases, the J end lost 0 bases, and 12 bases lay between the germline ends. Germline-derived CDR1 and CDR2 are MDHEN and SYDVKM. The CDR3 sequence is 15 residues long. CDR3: CASSPPSGSTDTQYF. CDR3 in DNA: TGTGCCAGCAGTCCTCCCAGCGGGAGCACAGATACGCAGTATTTT.

CDR3 DNA: TGCGCCAGCAGCCAAGATTTAGTGGAGGGAGGGTCTGGGGAGCTGTTTTTT. Amino acids: CASSQDLVEGGSGELFF. The rearrangement uses TRBV4-3 and TRBJ2-2; 7 positions match TRBD2. V lost 0 bases, J lost 8 bases, and 12 bases stayed unmatched. CDR1 is LGHNA, CDR2 YSLEER, per germline. This CDR3 comprises 17 residues.

The CDR3 DNA is TGTGCCAGCAGCCAGGACAGGGTCCAAGAGACCCAGTACTTC. Translating it yields CASSQDRVQETQYF. The chain couples TRBV7-2 to TRBJ2-5; 8 positions match TRBD1. V lost 5 bases to trimming and J lost 1 base; unmatched junction nucleotides: 3. The germline V gene has CDR1 SGHTA and CDR2 FQGNSA. The CDR3 is 14 amino acids.

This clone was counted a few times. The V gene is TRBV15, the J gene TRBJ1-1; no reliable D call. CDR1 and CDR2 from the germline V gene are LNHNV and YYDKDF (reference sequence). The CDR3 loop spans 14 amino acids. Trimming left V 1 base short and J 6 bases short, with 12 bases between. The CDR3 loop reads CATSRGRIEAEAFF. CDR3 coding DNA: TGTGCCACCAGCAGAGGGAGGATAGAGGCTGAAGCTTTCTTT. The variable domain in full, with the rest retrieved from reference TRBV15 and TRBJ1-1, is DAMVIQNPRYQVTQFGKPVTLSCSQTLNHNVMYWYQQKSSQAPKLLFHYYDKDFNNEADTPDNFQSRRPNTSFCFLDIRSPGLGDTAMYLCATSRGRIEAEAFFGQGTRLTVV.

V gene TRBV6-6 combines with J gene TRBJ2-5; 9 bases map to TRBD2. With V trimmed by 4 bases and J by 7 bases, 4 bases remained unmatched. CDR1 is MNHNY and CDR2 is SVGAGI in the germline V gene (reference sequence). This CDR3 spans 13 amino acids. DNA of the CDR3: TGTGCCAGCAGTTTAGGAGCGGGGGGGACCCAGTACTTC. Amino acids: CASSLGAGGTQYF.

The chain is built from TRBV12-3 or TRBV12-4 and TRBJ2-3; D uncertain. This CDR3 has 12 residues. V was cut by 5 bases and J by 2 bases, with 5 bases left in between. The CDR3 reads CASSGFTDTQYF. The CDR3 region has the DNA TGTGCCAGCAGTGGCTTCACAGATACGCAGTATTTT.

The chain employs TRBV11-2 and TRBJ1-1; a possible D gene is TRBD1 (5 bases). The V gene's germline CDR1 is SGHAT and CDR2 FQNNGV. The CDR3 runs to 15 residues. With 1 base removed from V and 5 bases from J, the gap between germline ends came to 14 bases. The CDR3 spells CASSLGSGSRTEAFF. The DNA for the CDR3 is TGTGCCAGCAGCTTAGGATCAGGGTCGCGGACTGAAGCTTTCTTT.

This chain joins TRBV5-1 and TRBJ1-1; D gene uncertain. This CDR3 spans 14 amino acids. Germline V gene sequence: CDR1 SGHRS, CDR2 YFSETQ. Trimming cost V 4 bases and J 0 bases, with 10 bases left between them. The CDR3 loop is CASSHGGVNTEAFF. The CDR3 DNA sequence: TGCGCCAGCAGCCATGGCGGAGTGAACACTGAAGCTTTCTTT.

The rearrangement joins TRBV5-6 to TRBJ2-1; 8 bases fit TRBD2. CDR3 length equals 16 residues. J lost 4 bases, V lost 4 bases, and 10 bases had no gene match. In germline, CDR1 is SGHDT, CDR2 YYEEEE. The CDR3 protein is CASSPRFTGGYNEQFF. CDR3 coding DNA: TGTGCCAGCAGCCCTCGTTTTACGGGGGGGTACAATGAGCAGTTCTTC.

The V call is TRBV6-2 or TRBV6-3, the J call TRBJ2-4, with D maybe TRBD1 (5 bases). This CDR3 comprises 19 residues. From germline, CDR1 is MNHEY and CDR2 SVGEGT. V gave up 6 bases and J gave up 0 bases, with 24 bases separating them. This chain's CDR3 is CASSPNRFTKELAKNIQYF. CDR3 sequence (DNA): TGTGCCAGCAGCCCCAACAGGTTCACCAAAGAACTAGCCAAAAACATTCAGTACTTC.

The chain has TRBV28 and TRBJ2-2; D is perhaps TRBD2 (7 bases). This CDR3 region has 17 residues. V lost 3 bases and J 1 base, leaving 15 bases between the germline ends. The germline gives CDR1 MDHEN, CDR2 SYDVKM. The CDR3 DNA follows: TGTGCCAGCAGTTTCGGGGGGCAAAAATGGAACACCGGGGAGCTGTTTTTT. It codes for CASSFGGQKWNTGELFF.

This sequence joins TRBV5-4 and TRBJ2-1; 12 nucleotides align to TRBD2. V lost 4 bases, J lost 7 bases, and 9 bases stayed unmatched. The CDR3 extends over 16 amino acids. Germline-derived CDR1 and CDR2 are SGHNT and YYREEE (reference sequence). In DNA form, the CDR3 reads TGTGCCAGCAGCCCACCCCCTAGCGGGGGGGGTAATGAGCAGTTCTTC. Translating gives CASSPPPSGGGNEQFF.